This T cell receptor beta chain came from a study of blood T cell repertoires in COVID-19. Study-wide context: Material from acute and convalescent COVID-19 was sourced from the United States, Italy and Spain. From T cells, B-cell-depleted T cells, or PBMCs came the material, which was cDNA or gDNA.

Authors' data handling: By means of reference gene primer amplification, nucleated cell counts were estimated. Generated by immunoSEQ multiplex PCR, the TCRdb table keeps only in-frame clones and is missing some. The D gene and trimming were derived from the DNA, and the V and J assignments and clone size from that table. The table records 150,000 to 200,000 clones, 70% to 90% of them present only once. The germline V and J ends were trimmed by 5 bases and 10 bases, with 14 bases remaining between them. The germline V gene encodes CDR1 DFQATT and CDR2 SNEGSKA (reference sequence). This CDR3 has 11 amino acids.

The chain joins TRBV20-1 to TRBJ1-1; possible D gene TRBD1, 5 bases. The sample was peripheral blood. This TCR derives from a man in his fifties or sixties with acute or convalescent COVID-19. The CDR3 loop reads CSASGGVGAFF. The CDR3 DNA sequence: TGCAGTGCTTCGGGGGGTGTCGGAGCTTTCTTT.